These 4 T cell receptor beta chains were all obtained from the same sample, sequenced in a study of blood T cell repertoires in COVID-19. The assay was immunoSEQ multiplex PCR, and TCRdb's table has in-frame clones only and misses some. The sample shows hundreds of thousands of clones, about 85% of them seen only once. The sequenced sample consisted of PBMCs or T cells enriched from blood (not recorded which). The receptors originated from a woman under 30 with acute COVID-19.

DNA of the CDR3: TGTGCCAGCAGCCCCAGACCGGAGGTGGGGGCCAACGTCCTGACTTTC. This codes for CASSPRPEVGANVLTF. V is TRBV7-9 and J is TRBJ2-6; D is perhaps TRBD2 (5 bases). Germline values: CDR1 SEHNR, CDR2 FQNEAQ (reference sequence). The CDR3 sequence is 16 residues long. Trimming pared 5 bases from V and 4 bases from J, leaving 15 bases between.

The V call is TRBV3-1 (or the pseudogene TRBV3-2), the J call TRBJ2-2; D is perhaps TRBD2 (5 bases). The CDR3 consists of 14 residues. Germline values: CDR1 LGHDT, CDR2 YNNKEL (reference sequence). V was cut by 1 base and J by 4 bases, with 7 bases left in between. The chain's CDR3 is CASSQVAGTGELFF. The DNA for the CDR3 is TGTGCCAGCAGCCAAGTCGCGGGCACCGGGGAGCTGTTTTTT.

Regarding this clone: Other DNA sequences within the sample encode an identical CDR3. The chain joins TRBV27 to TRBJ1-6; 11 nucleotides match TRBD1. Per germline, CDR1 MNHEY and CDR2 SMNVEV (reference sequence). The CDR3 spans 14 residues. Trimming removed 3 bases from V and 9 bases from J; junction bases left unmatched: 1. The CDR3 protein is CASSFGTGGSPLHF. In DNA form, the CDR3 reads TGTGCCAGCAGTTTTGGGACAGGGGGTTCACCCCTCCACTTT.

The rearrangement uses TRBV6-4 and TRBJ2-7; tentatively, D is TRBD1 (5 bases). The CDR3 extends over 13 amino acids. Trimming removed 5 bases from V and 4 bases from J, with 12 bases in between. CDR1 and CDR2 from the germline V gene are MRHNA and SNTAGT. This chain's CDR3 is CASSQQRGYEQYF. The CDR3 DNA reads TGTGCCAGCAGTCAACAAAGGGGATACGAGCAGTACTTC.